Described below is a single T cell receptor beta chain sequence and its context. Its antigen remains unidentified. Germline loops: CDR1 SGHRS, CDR2 YFSETQ. The V and J ends lost 0 bases and 7 bases respectively, with 4 bases between them. The CDR3 length is 12 residues. The sample is drawn from a study of shared clonotypes between healthy human individuals. Findings and caveats of the study: When compared with the clonotypes that were shared by all four sorted-subset donors, the non-shared clonotypes turned out to have lower generation probabilities. Roughly 5% of naive CD4 clonotypes were shared across several donors.

As handled by the study authors: Filtering was not the same, since immunoSEQ gave junction-only sequences without quality scores. Profiling relied on immunoSEQ multiplex PCR, and the TCRdb table lists in-frame clones only, not all of them. The DNA gave D and trimming, while V, J and clone size come from that table. Seen here are around 1,000,000 clones, around 77% observed once, and the top ten hold approximately 0.9%. The gene calls are TRBV5-1 and TRBJ2-2; D uncertain. The sequence was collected from a man between 18 and 35 years old in good health. Some clones in this sample may be carry-over from other donors' samples. The source material was memory CD4+ T cells from PBMCs. The subset was: CD45RA-negative fraction. The CDR3 is CASSLVHGELFF. Here the CDR3 DNA reads TGCGCCAGCAGCTTGGTTCACGGGGAGCTGTTTTTT. Full variable domain (remainder filled in from reference TRBV5-1 and TRBJ2-2): KAGVTQTPRYLIKTRGQQVTLSCSPISGHRSVSWYQQTPGQGLQFLFEYFSETQRNKGNFPGRFSGRQFSNSRSEMNVSTLELGDSALYLCASSLVHGELFFGEGSRLTVL.